These T cell receptor beta chains were read from a single sample in a study of naive and memory T cell subsets. TCRdb used MiXCR to reprocess the 5' RACE reads, holding one entry per CDR3 protein. There are some 60,000 distinct CDR3 sequences in the sample; 8% to 9% occur only once, and approximately 21% lies in the top ten. The source is a female donor in good health. Both conserved end residues are trimmed from each CDR3. Fields, in order: V gene, clone size, D gene, J gene, CDR3 protein. D genes are given only for firm matches. Rows may omit the clone size; those that give it use once, few, many or a size class.

V: TRBV7-9
size: many
D: .
J: TRBJ1-1
CDR3: ASSLGPTDAF

V: TRBV7-3
size: many
D: .
J: TRBJ1-5
CDR3: ASSLGGPNQPQH

V: TRBV27
size: few
D: .
J: TRBJ1-5
CDR3: ASSLRESQPQH

V: TRBV29-1
size: few
D: TRBD2
J: TRBJ2-1
CDR3: SVESLSGGTYNEQF

V: TRBV13
size: .
D: .
J: TRBJ2-2
CDR3: ASSLSGTTGELF

V: TRBV7-2
size: .
D: TRBD2
J: TRBJ2-5
CDR3: ASSPAGGQETQY

V: TRBV6-5
size: many
D: TRBD1
J: TRBJ1-5
CDR3: ASSTDRGNQPQH

V: TRBV7-2
size: many
D: TRBD1
J: TRBJ1-2
CDR3: ASSLASQGATNYGYT

V: TRBV2
size: many
D: .
J: TRBJ2-1
CDR3: ASSASNEQF

V: TRBV5-8
size: .
D: .
J: TRBJ1-5
CDR3: ASSPGEISNQPQH

V: TRBV3-1
size: .
D: .
J: TRBJ2-7
CDR3: ASRAPGEQY

V: TRBV7-8
size: .
D: .
J: TRBJ1-1
CDR3: ASSLLGGARQGTEAF

V: TRBV27
size: .
D: TRBD2
J: TRBJ2-7
CDR3: ASRSGTSGGAHEQY

V: TRBV4-2
size: few
D: TRBD2
J: TRBJ2-7
CDR3: ASSQLGTSGSNEQY

V: TRBV28
size: few
D: TRBD1
J: TRBJ1-1
CDR3: ASSPRTGEAF

V: TRBV6-1
size: few
D: TRBD2
J: TRBJ2-7
CDR3: ASTRGWTSGTTYEQY

V: TRBV28
size: few
D: .
J: TRBJ2-5
CDR3: ASSLVLLGRGQETQY

V: TRBV6-6
size: few
D: .
J: TRBJ2-7
CDR3: ASTDSIASYEQY

V: TRBV25-1
size: .
D: .
J: TRBJ1-5
CDR3: ASSESALQPQH

V: TRBV7-9
size: .
D: TRBD1
J: TRBJ2-7
CDR3: ASSPGTGFSYEQY

V: TRBV5-1
size: .
D: .
J: TRBJ1-1
CDR3: ASRYDSGGVYPVNTEAF

V: TRBV4-1
size: few
D: TRBD1
J: TRBJ2-7
CDR3: ASSPAGTGTYEQY

V: TRBV27
size: .
D: .
J: TRBJ2-1
CDR3: ASSWGATNEQF

V: TRBV27
size: few
D: .
J: TRBJ2-5
CDR3: ASSLVGQTQETQY

V: TRBV12-3/TRBV12-4
size: .
D: .
J: TRBJ2-7
CDR3: ASTPTGNEQY

V: TRBV18
size: few
D: .
J: TRBJ2-5
CDR3: ASSQLDRSQETQY